One and the same sample provided the 4 T cell receptor beta chains below, sequenced in a study of patients and donors after allogeneic stem cell transplantation. TCRdb reprocessed the RT-PCR reads via MiXCR and lists one record per CDR3 protein. The table shows nearly 2,000 distinct CDR3 sequences, with about 1.8% occurring only once. The source material was blood, either unsorted or a sorted T cell fraction (not recorded which). These receptors were obtained from a human donor who was either an allogeneic HSCT recipient or a stem cell or donor lymphocyte infusion donor (not recorded which). It is not recorded whose cells these are; they may come from a transplant donor.

This clonotype is medium-sized by share. The chain is built from TRBV2 and TRBJ2-3, with a tentative D call TRBD1 (5 bases). Germline CDR1 SNHLY, CDR2 FYNNEI. Trimming removed 6 bases from V and 5 bases from J, with 9 bases in between. The CDR3 has 12 amino acids. As DNA, the CDR3 is TGTGCCAGCAGCCTCAGGGAAGATACGCAGTATTTT. It specifies CASSLREDTQYF.

Within the sample, this clonotype is medium-sized. The V call is TRBV30, the J call TRBJ2-5; 8 bases fit TRBD1. This CDR3 is 13 amino acids long. The germline gives CDR1 GTSNPN, CDR2 SVGIG (reference sequence). V lost 0 bases, J lost 3 bases, and 0 bases stayed unmatched. The CDR3 nucleotides read TGTGCCTGGAGTGTACAGGGGGAAGAGACCCAGTACTTC. It encodes CAWSVQGEETQYF.

This clonotype is medium-sized in the sample. V is TRBV7-8 and J is TRBJ1-5, with D maybe TRBD1 (5 bases). Germline loops: CDR1 SGHVS, CDR2 FQNEAQ. CDR3 length: 14 residues. Trimming removed 3 bases at V and 2 bases at J, with 8 bases between. In nucleotides, the CDR3 is TGTGCCAGCAGCTTCAGGGTTGGCAATCAGCCCCAGCATTTT. Amino acids: CASSFRVGNQPQHF. Using reference TRBV7-8 and TRBJ1-5 for the parts outside the CDR3, the full variable domain is GAGVSQSPRYKVAKRGQDVALRCDPISGHVSLFWYQQALGQGPEFLTYFQNEAQLDKSGLPSDRFFAERPEGSVSTLKIQRTQQEDSAVYLCASSFRVGNQPQHFGDGTRLSIL.

This clonotype has a handful of counts. V and J are TRBV6-5 and TRBJ1-6; 9 nucleotides agree with TRBD1. This CDR3 spans 14 amino acids. Germline V gene sequence: CDR1 MNHEY, CDR2 SVGAGI. V dropped 5 bases and J dropped 10; count of bases not matched to a gene: 6. CDR3 amino acids: CASSPGQGVSPLHF. The CDR3 bases are TGTGCCAGCAGTCCGGGACAGGGTGTCTCACCCCTCCACTTT.